Below are 3 T cell receptor beta chains sequenced from a single sample in a study of OX40 agonist ivuxolimab in advanced cancers. The data were produced by immunoSEQ multiplex PCR, yet TCRdb's version contains in-frame clones alone and is incomplete. The repertoire holds 65,000 to 70,000 clones, with around 89% as singletons. Sequences were derived from CD4+ or CD8+ T cells sorted from blood, sampled in a trial of the OX40 agonist ivuxolimab. The receptors derive from an adult with an advanced solid tumor such as melanoma, head and neck, liver or kidney cancer.

This chain connects TRBV5-1 to TRBJ1-5; perhaps TRBD1 as D (6 bases). Deletions cut 3 bases from V and 5 bases from J, with 12 bases between. The germline gives CDR1 SGHRS, CDR2 YFSETQ. The CDR3 runs 14 residues. The CDR3 coding sequence is TGCGCCAGCAGCTCAGGGGTCGGGGATCAGCCCCAGCATTTT. Translating gives CASSSGVGDQPQHF.

The V gene is TRBV7-3, the J gene TRBJ2-1, with D perhaps matching TRBD2 (6 bases). Germline V CDR1 and CDR2: SGHTA, FQGTGA. Deletions cut 2 bases from V and 6 bases from J, with 20 bases between. This CDR3 contains 17 residues. CDR3 loop: CASSLDPPGTPLNEQFF. CDR3 DNA: TGTGCCAGCAGCTTAGACCCCCCCGGGACTCCACTCAATGAGCAGTTCTTC.

The chain recombines TRBV6-4 with TRBJ2-3, with TRBD2 identical over 10 bases. The CDR3 extends over 15 amino acids. CDR1 is MRHNA, CDR2 SNTAGT, per germline. After removal of 4 bases from V and 4 bases from J, the junction contained 5 bases not matched to a gene. The CDR3 here is CASSASGSPADTQYF. The DNA of the CDR3 is TGTGCCAGCAGTGCTAGCGGGAGTCCCGCAGATACGCAGTATTTT.